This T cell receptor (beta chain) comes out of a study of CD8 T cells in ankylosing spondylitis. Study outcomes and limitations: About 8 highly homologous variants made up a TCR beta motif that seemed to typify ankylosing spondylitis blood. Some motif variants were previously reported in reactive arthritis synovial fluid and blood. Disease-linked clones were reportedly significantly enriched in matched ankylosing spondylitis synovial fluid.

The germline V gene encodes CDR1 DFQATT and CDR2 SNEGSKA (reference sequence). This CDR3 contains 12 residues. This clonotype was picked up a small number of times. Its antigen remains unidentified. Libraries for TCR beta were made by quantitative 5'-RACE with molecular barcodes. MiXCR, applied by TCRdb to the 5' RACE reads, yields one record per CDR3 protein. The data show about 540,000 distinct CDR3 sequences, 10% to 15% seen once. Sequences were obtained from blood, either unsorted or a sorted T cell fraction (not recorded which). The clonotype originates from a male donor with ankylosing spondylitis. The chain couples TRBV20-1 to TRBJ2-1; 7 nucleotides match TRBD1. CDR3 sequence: CSCRDRSNEQFF. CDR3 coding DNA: TGCAGCTGCCGGGACAGAAGCAATGAGCAGTTCTTC.